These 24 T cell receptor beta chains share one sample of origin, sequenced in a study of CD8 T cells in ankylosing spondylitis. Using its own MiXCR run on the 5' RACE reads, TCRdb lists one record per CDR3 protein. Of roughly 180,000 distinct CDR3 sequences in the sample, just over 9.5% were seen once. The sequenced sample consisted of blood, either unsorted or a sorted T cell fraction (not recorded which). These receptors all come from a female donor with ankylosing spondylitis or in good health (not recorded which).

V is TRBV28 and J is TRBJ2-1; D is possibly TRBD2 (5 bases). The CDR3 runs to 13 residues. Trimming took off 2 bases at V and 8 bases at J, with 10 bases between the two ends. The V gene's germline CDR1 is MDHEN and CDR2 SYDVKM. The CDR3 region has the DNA TGTGCCAGCAGTTTAGTCGGGGTCGATGAGCAGTTCTTC. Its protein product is CASSLVGVDEQFF. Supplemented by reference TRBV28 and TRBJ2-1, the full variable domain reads DVKVTQSSRYLVKRTGEKVFLECVQDMDHENMFWYRQDPGLGLRLIYFSYDVKMKEKGDIPEGYSVSREKKERFSLILESASTNQTSMYLCASSLVGVDEQFFGPGTRLTVL.

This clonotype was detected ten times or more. CDR3 DNA sequence: TGCAGTGCAAGACAGCTGTCAAATCAGCCCCAGCATTTT. It encodes CSARQLSNQPQHF. V usage is TRBV20-1 and J usage is TRBJ1-5; D might be TRBD1 (5 bases). V was cut by 6 bases and J by 4 bases, with 13 bases left in between. CDR3 length equals 13 residues. From germline, CDR1 is DFQATT and CDR2 SNEGSKA (reference sequence).

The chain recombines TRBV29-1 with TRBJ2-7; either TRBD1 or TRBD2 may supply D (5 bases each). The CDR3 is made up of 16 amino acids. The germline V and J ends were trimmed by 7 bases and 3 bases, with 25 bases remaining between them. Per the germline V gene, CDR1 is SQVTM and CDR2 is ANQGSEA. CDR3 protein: CSAIASSPRGVYEQYF. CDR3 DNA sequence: TGCAGCGCCATCGCCTCCTCTCCGAGGGGTGTCTACGAGCAGTACTTC.

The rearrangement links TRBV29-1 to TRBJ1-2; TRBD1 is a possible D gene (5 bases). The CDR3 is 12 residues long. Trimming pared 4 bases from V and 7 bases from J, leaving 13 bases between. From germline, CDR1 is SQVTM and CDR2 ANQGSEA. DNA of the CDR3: TGCAGCGTTGGTTCGGGGCAGGGTGGCTACACCTTC. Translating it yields CSVGSGQGGYTF.

The CDR3 reads CASSHLAGGPRNEQFF. The DNA of the CDR3 is TGTGCCAGCAGTCACCTAGCGGGAGGGCCCCGGAATGAGCAGTTCTTC. V and J are TRBV6-2 or TRBV6-3 and TRBJ2-1, with 12 bases that match TRBD2. The CDR3 is made up of 16 amino acids. Germline loops: CDR1 MNHEY, CDR2 SVGEGT. V shed 5 bases, J shed 7 bases, and the junction held 9 bases outside the gene matches.

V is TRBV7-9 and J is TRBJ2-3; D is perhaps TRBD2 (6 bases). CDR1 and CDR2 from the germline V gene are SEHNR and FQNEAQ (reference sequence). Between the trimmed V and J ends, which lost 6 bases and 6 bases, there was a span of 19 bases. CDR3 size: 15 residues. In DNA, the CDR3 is TGTGCCAGCAGACGCCCGGGACTCGGAATCGATACGCAGTATTTT. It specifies CASRRPGLGIDTQYF. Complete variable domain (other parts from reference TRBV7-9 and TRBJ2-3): DTGVSQNPRHKITKRGQNVTFRCDPISEHNRLYWYRQTLGQGPEFLTYFQNEAQLEKSRLLSDRFSAERPKGSFSTLEIQRTEQGDSAMYLCASRRPGLGIDTQYFGPGTRLTVL.

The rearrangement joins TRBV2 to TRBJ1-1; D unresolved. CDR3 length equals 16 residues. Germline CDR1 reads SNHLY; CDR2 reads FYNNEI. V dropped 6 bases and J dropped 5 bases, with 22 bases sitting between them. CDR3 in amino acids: CASRADRFGEATEAFF. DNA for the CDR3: TGTGCCAGCAGAGCCGACCGGTTTGGTGAGGCGACTGAAGCTTTCTTT.

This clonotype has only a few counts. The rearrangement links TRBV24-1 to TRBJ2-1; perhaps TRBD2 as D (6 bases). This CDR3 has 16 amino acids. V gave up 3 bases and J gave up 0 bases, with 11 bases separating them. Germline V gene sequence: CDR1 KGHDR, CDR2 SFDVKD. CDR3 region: CATSDPLGGSYNEQFF. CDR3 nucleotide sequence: TGTGCCACCAGTGATCCCCTGGGGGGCTCCTACAATGAGCAGTTCTTC.

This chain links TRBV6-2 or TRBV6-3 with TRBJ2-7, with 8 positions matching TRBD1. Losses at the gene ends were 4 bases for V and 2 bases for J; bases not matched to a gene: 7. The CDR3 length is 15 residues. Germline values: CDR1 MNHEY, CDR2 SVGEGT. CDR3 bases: TGTGCCAGCAGTTTTCGAGGACAGGGAACCTACGAGCAGTACTTC. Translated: CASSFRGQGTYEQYF.

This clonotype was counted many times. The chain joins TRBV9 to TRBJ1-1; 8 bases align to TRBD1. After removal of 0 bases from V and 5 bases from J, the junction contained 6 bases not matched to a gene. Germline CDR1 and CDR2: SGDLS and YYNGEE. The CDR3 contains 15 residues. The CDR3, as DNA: TGTGCCAGCAGCGTAGCGGCAGGGGGCGAGACTGAAGCTTTCTTT. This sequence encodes CASSVAAGGETEAFF.

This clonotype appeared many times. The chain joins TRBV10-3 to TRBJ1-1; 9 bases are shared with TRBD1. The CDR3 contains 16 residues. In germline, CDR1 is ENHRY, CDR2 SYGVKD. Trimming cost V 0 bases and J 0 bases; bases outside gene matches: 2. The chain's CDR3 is CAISESGTGMNTEAFF. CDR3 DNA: TGTGCCATCAGTGAGTCAGGGACAGGGATGAACACTGAAGCTTTCTTT.

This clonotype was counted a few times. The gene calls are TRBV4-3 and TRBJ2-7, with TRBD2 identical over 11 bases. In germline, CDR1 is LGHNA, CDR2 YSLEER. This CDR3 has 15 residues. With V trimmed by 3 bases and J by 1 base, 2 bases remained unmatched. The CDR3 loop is CASSHASGRSYEQYF. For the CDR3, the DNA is TGCGCCAGCAGCCACGCTAGCGGGAGGTCCTACGAGCAGTACTTC.

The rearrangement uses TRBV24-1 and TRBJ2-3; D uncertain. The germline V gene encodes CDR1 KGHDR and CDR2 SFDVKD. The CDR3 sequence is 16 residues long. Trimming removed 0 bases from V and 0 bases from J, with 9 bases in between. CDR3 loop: CATSDLRSTSTDTQYF. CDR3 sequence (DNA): TGTGCCACCAGTGATTTGAGGTCCACTAGCACAGATACGCAGTATTTT.

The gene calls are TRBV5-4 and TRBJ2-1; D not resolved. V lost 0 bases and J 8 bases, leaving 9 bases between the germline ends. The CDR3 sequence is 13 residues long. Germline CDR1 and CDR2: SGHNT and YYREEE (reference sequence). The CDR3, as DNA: TGTGCCAGCAGCTTGGCCAGAAGCGATGAGCAGTTCTTC. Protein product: CASSLARSDEQFF.

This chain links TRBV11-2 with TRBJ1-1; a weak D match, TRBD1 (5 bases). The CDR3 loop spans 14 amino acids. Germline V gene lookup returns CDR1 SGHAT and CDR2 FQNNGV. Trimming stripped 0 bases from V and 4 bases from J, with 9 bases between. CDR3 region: CASSLEGGGTEAFF. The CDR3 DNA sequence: TGTGCCAGCAGCTTAGAGGGGGGAGGCACTGAAGCTTTCTTT.

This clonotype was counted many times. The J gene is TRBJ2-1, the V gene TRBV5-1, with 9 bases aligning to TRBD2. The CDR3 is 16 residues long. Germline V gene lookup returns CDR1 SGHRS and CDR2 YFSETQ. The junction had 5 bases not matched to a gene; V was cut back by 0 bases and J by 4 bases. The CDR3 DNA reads TGCGCCAGCAGCTTGGCGTCTAGCGGGGCGTACAATGAGCAGTTCTTC. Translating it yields CASSLASSGAYNEQFF.

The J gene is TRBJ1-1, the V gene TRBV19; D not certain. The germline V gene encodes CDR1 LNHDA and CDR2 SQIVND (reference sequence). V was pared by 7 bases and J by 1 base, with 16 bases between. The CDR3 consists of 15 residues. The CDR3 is CASTPFSGSNTEAFF. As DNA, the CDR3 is TGTGCCAGTACCCCCTTTAGTGGGTCGAACACTGAAGCTTTCTTT.

CDR3 loop: CASSVGRSAGANVLTF. The CDR3 DNA reads TGTGCCAGCAGCGTTGGCAGAAGTGCTGGGGCCAACGTCCTGACTTTC. This chain joins TRBV9 and TRBJ2-6; no clear D. Trimming shortened V by 2 bases and J by 2 bases, and 11 bases separated the two germline ends. The germline CDR1 and CDR2 sequences are SGDLS and YYNGEE. The CDR3 is 16 residues long.

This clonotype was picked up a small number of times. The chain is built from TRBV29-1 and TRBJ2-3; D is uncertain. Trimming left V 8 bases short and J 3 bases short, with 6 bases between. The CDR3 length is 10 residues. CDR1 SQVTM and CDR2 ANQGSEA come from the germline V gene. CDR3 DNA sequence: TGCAGCATTCAAACAGATACGCAGTATTTT. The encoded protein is CSIQTDTQYF.

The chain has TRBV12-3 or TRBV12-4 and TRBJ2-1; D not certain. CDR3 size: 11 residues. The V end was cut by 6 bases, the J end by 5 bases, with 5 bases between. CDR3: CASRSNNEQFF. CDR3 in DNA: TGTGCCAGCAGATCCAACAATGAGCAGTTCTTC.

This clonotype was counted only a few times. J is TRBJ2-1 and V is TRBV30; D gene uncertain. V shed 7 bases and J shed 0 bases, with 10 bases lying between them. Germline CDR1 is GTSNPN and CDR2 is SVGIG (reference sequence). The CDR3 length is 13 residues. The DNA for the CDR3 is TGTGCCTTGGAGAAGGACTCCTACAATGAGCAGTTCTTC. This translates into CALEKDSYNEQFF.

The chain's CDR3 is CASSAGNSPDTQYF. For the CDR3, the DNA is TGTGCCAGCAGCGCCGGGAACTCCCCAGATACGCAGTATTTT. V usage is TRBV9 and J usage is TRBJ2-3; D may be TRBD2 (5 bases). Trimming left V 3 bases short and J 4 bases short, with 12 bases between. Germline V gene data show CDR1 as SGDLS and CDR2 as YYNGEE. The CDR3 consists of 14 residues.

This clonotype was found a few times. The CDR3: CASSLVSGSGYNEQFF. CDR3 DNA: TGTGCCAGCAGCTTAGTAAGCGGGAGTGGATACAATGAGCAGTTCTTC. The chain uses TRBV7-8 and TRBJ2-1, with TRBD2 matching over 8 bases. V gave up 1 base and J gave up 4 bases; unmatched junction bases: 6. This CDR3 region has 16 residues. CDR1 and CDR2 from the germline V gene are SGHVS and FQNEAQ.

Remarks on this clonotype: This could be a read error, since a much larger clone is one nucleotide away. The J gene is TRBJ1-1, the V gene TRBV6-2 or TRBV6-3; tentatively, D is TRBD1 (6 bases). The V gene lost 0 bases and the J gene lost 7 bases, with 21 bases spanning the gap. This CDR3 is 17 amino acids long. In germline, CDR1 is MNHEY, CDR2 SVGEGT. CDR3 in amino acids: CASSYSIEEGVSIEAFF. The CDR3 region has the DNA TGTGCCAGCAGTTACTCGATTGAGGAGGGGGTTAGCATTGAAGCTTTCTTT.